The rows below give T cell receptor beta chains drawn from one sample of a study of T cells in narcolepsy. Clones were read by immunoSEQ multiplex PCR, and TCRdb kept only the in-frame ones, dropping some. The top ten hold about 1.6% of the sample, which has 35,000 to 40,000 clones, about 85% seen once. Sequences were obtained from CD45RA- memory CD4+ T cells from PBMCs. These TCRs come from a human donor with narcolepsy. The CDR3 runs from the conserved cysteine through the conserved F or W. Fields, in order: V gene, J gene, clone size, D gene, CDR3 DNA, CDR3 protein. A D gene is named only where the DNA matches it firmly. Clone size is shown for a subset of rows, as once, few, many or a class of expanded clone.

V gene: TRBV7-8; J gene: TRBJ2-3; clone size: -; D gene: -; CDR3 DNA: TGTGCCAGCAGCTTAGCCTCCTCGGGGGGCACAGATACGCAGTATTTT; CDR3 protein: CASSLASSGGTDTQYF
V gene: TRBV19; J gene: TRBJ1-1; clone size: -; D gene: -; CDR3 DNA: TGTGCCAGTAGCCCCCTCCGGGAGAACACTGAAGCTTTCTTT; CDR3 protein: CASSPLRENTEAFF
V gene: TRBV12-5; J gene: TRBJ1-5; clone size: -; D gene: -; CDR3 DNA: TGTGCTAGTGGTTTGGAATCCATTAGCAATCAGCCCCAGCATTTT; CDR3 protein: CASGLESISNQPQHF
V gene: TRBV5-1; J gene: TRBJ2-7; clone size: -; D gene: -; CDR3 DNA: TGCGCCAGCAGCCCCCTGGGGGGCCGAACCTACGAGCAGTACTTC; CDR3 protein: CASSPLGGRTYEQYF
V gene: TRBV2; J gene: TRBJ2-7; clone size: few; D gene: -; CDR3 DNA: TGTGCCAGCAGTGGAGGGCACCTCTCCTACGAGCAGTACTTC; CDR3 protein: CASSGGHLSYEQYF
V gene: TRBV18; J gene: TRBJ2-7; clone size: few; D gene: -; CDR3 DNA: TGTGCCAGCTCAGTCGAATACGAGCAGTACTTC; CDR3 protein: CASSVEYEQYF
V gene: TRBV21-1; J gene: TRBJ1-2; clone size: -; D gene: -; CDR3 DNA: TGTGCCAGCAGCAAAAAAGGGGCCATATATAACTATGGCTACACCTTC; CDR3 protein: CASSKKGAIYNYGYTF
V gene: TRBV9; J gene: TRBJ2-7; clone size: -; D gene: -; CDR3 DNA: TGTGCCAGCAGCCCAGGCTCGAGCTCCTACGAGCAGTACTTC; CDR3 protein: CASSPGSSSYEQYF
V gene: TRBV19; J gene: TRBJ1-2; clone size: -; D gene: -; CDR3 DNA: TGTGCCAGTAGTATAGACAGCCTCTATGGCTACACCTTC; CDR3 protein: CASSIDSLYGYTF
V gene: TRBV5-4; J gene: TRBJ1-1; clone size: once; D gene: -; CDR3 DNA: TGTGCCAGCAGCTGGGGGTTTAACACTGAAGCTTTCTTT; CDR3 protein: CASSWGFNTEAFF
V gene: TRBV29-1; J gene: TRBJ1-2; clone size: -; D gene: -; CDR3 DNA: TGCAGCGTTGTGCCGGTTGGCAGGGTGAGGTATGGCTACACCTTC; CDR3 protein: CSVVPVGRVRYGYTF
V gene: TRBV29-1; J gene: TRBJ1-1; clone size: once; D gene: TRBD1; CDR3 DNA: TGCAGCGCTATGACAGGGGGGGACGAAGCTTTCTTT; CDR3 protein: CSAMTGGDEAFF
V gene: TRBV7-9; J gene: TRBJ1-2; clone size: -; D gene: -; CDR3 DNA: TGTGCCAGCAGTCCAACAGGAGGTGACTATGGCTACACCTTC; CDR3 protein: CASSPTGGDYGYTF
V gene: TRBV5-4; J gene: TRBJ1-6; clone size: few; D gene: TRBD1; CDR3 DNA: TGTGCCAGCAGCTACGGACAGGGGATTCTTCCCCTCCACTTT; CDR3 protein: CASSYGQGILPLHF